The subject of this entry is one TCR beta chain. Its specific antigen is unknown. One base away there is no much larger clone; base qualities are not given. Samples from volunteer blood donors who had recovered from COVID-19 were contributed by a second Seattle source. The collaborating institutions used their own protocols to collect whole blood in K2EDTA tubes. For TCRbeta analysis, collaborators shipped samples as frozen whole blood, isolated PBMCs, or DNA extracted from either of those sample types. TCRbeta CDR3 regions were amplified from genomic DNA by means of the immunoSEQ Assay, a bias-controlled multiplex PCR. The paper's processing steps were these. The number of nucleated cells in each sample was estimated by amplification of reference gene primers within the assay. To quantify the absolute abundance of each unique TCRbeta CDR3 rearrangement, sequence reads were collapsed and filtered. Productive Simpson clonality was computed per sample as the square root of Simpson's diversity index over productive rearrangements. TCRdb re-hosts the immuneACCESS table, in-frame sequences only. Its copies lack some clones; in the studies checked, an unresolved V gene accounts for under half of them, and the cause for the rest is not known. V, J and clone size reflect that table, while D and trimming were determined from the DNA. The sample data list roughly 290,000 clones, and approximately 86% of these were observed just once. Clones ranked in the top ten supply around 2.1% of the sample.

This record belongs to a study of blood T cell repertoires in COVID-19 (dated by TCRdb to between 2020 and 2021). With regard to the full study: Samples covering the acute and convalescent phases of COVID-19 were provided by collaborators in the United States, Italy and Spain. Deeply sampled blood TCRbeta repertoires from subjects exposed to, actively infected with, or recovered from COVID-19 were included in the dataset. The prospective study material was composed of cDNA or gDNA derived from T cells, B-cell-depleted T cells, or PBMCs. Nearly every sample came with metadata listing a de-identified subject ID, COVID-19 status, age in years and sex. Where HLA class I and class II types were available, the types were taken from metadata supplied by the sample provider, not from assay-based typing. The samples were drawn from the first 160 participants of the ongoing ImmuneRACE study and from over 950 subjects provided by 6 global collaborators. A freely available public database, intended as a resource for researchers studying the immune response to SARS-CoV-2, is where the repertoires were released. The research as a whole found: Clinical and demographic metadata were provided uncurated, with the amount varying by source and participant.

The CDR3, from cysteine to phenylalanine, totals 15 residues. Only the CDR3 portion is preserved as DNA: 45 bases, with reading frame beginning at the first base. Trimmed from V: 6 bases; trimmed from J: 2 bases; junction bases lacking a gene match: 6. The CDR1 and CDR2 encoded by the germline V gene are MNHEY and SVGAGI. The sequence was obtained from a woman aged 30 to 39 who had recovered from COVID-19. The source material was peripheral blood. The chain is encoded by TRBV6-5 joined to TRBJ2-3, and TRBD2 matches 9 of the central bases. CDR3 loop: CASRVSGGPTDTQYF. The DNA is as follows: TGTGCCAGCAGAGTAAGCGGGGGGCCCACAGATACGCAGTATTTT.